The source of this T cell receptor beta chain is a study of blood T cell repertoires in COVID-19. Looking at the study overall: The United States, Italy and Spain provided the acute and convalescent COVID-19 samples. T cells, B-cell-depleted T cells, or PBMCs provided the cDNA or gDNA that served as material.

How the authors handled the data: Counts of nucleated cells, estimated from reference gene primer amplification, were obtained. The protocol was immunoSEQ multiplex PCR, while the TCRdb copy is restricted to in-frame clones and leaves out a portion. V and J calls plus clone size are reproduced from that table; the DNA served to infer D and trimming. The repertoire has tens of thousands of clones, about nine tenths of them found once; the top ten carry approximately 11%. Germline trimming cut 5 bases from V and 9 bases from J; bases unmatched to any gene: 12. This CDR3 has 15 residues. CDR1 is SGHTA and CDR2 is FQGTGA in the germline V gene. This clone was recorded many times.

This receptor was identified in a man aged 65 to 85 with active or convalescent COVID-19. Sample: peripheral blood. The chain is built from TRBV7-3 and TRBJ2-1; TRBD2 matches at 8 bases. CDR3 sequence reads: CASSPRSAGVTEQFF. The CDR3, as DNA: TGTGCCAGCAGCCCTCGCTCAGCGGGAGTAACTGAGCAGTTCTTC.